The entry that follows covers one T cell receptor (beta chain) sequence. The data derive from a study of blood T cell repertoires in COVID-19. Overall study context: Sources were T cells, B-cell-depleted T cells, or PBMCs; the material itself was cDNA or gDNA.

Libraries were prepared by immunoSEQ multiplex PCR; TCRdb keeps only in-frame clonotypes and omits some of them. Altogether approximately 170,000 clones are present, roughly 80% being singletons, with the ten largest covering approximately 10%. Trimming took off 2 bases at V and 5 bases at J, with 22 bases between the two ends. CDR3 length equals 18 residues. From germline, CDR1 is MNHEY and CDR2 SMNVEV (reference sequence). The receptor was isolated from a man in his 70s with active or convalescent COVID-19. Sequenced material: peripheral blood. The chain uses TRBV27 and TRBJ2-1; a possible D gene is TRBD1 (6 bases). The CDR3, as DNA: TGTGCCAGCAGTTTAGAGGGTGAAGACAGGTTGGGGGACAATGAGCAGTTCTTC. Translated: CASSLEGEDRLGDNEQFF.